This section outlines one T cell receptor (beta chain) sequence together with its context. No antigen is known for it. The source of the sample is a study of beta chain features in type 1 diabetes. Whole-study findings and limits: Possible PCR preference for shorter templates applied equally to patients and controls. TCRB CDR3 length was moderately but significantly reduced in all four CD4+ subsets of Type 1 diabetes patients. Researchers reported that naive, central memory and Treg TCRB repertoires appeared more similar in patients than in healthy donors.

As every portion of the isolated RNA was reverse transcribed, the sequencing read expressed TCRB transcripts. Here immunoSEQ multiplex PCR was the method, and the copy in TCRdb shows in-frame clones only, minus some. Counted here are hundreds of thousands of clones, over 11% occurring once; the ten biggest clones make up less than 0.04%. This clonotype was sampled from a man younger than 35 with type 1 diabetes. Sequences were obtained from naive CD4+ T cells from blood.

The CDR3 bases are TGTGCCAGCATAGGAAATAATTCACCCCTCCACTTT. Amino acid sequence: CASIGNNSPLHF. This rearrangement joins TRBV6-6 to TRBJ1-6; no clear D gene. This CDR3 has 12 amino acids. Germline loops: CDR1 MNHNY, CDR2 SVGAGI (reference sequence). Trimming cost V 7 bases and J 5 bases, with 6 bases left between them.